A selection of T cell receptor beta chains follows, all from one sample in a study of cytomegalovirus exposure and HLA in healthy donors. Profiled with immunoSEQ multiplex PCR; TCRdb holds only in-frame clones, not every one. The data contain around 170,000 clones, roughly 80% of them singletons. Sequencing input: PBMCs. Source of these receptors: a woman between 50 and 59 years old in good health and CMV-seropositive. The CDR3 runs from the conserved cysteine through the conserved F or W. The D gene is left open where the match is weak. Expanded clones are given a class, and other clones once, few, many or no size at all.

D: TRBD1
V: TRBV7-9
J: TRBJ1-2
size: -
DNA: TGTGCCAGCAGTAAAGGGACAGGGAACTATGGCTACACCTTC
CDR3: CASSKGTGNYGYTF

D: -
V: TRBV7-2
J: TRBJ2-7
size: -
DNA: TGTGCCAGCAGCTTCGGACTGGTCTACGAGCAGTACTTC
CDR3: CASSFGLVYEQYF

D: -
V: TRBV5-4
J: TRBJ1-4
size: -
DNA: TGTGCCAGCAGCTTGGCCGGGTACGAAAAACTGTTTTTT
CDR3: CASSLAGYEKLFF

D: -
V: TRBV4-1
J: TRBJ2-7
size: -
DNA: TGCGCCAGCAGCCAAGATCTCGAGCAGTACTTC
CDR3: CASSQDLEQYF

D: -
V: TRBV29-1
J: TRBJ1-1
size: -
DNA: TGCAGCGTTGATCAGGGGTTGAACACTGAAGCTTTCTTT
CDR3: CSVDQGLNTEAFF

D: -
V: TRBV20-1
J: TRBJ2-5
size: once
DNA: TGCAGTGTATACCAAGAGACCCAGTACTTC
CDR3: CSVYQETQYF

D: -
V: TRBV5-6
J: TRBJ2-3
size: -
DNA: TGTGCCAGCAGCTGGTCAGTGGGACTTGGCACAGATACGCAGTATTTT
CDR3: CASSWSVGLGTDTQYF

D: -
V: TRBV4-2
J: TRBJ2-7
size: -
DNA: TGTGCCAGCAGCCAAGTCCAGGGACAAACCTACGAGCAGTACTTC
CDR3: CASSQVQGQTYEQYF

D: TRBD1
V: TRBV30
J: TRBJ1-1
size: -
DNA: TGTGCCTGGAGTGTAACAGGGGTGGGTAACACTGAAGCTTTCTTT
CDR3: CAWSVTGVGNTEAFF

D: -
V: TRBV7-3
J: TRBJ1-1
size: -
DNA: TGTGCCAGCAGCTCCTCCCGAGGTGAAGCTTTCTTT
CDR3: CASSSSRGEAFF

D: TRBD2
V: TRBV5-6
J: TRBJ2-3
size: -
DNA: TGTGCCAGCAGCTTTGGCGGGGGAGGGGATACGCAGTATTTT
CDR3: CASSFGGGGDTQYF

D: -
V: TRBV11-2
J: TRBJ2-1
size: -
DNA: TGTGCCAGCAGCTTAGCGGGGTCATTGATCAATGAGCAGTTCTTC
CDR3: CASSLAGSLINEQFF

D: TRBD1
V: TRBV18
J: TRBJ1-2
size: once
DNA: TGTGCCAGCTCGGCCGGGACAGTCTATGGCTACACCTTC
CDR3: CASSAGTVYGYTF

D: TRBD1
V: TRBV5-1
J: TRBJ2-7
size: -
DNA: TGCGCCAGCAGCTTGTGGACAGGGAAGAACGAGCAGTACTTC
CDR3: CASSLWTGKNEQYF

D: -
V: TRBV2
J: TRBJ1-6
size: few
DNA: TGTGCCAGCAGTTCCACCGGGACAAGAGTACAAAACCACTTT
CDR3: CASSSTGTRVQNHF

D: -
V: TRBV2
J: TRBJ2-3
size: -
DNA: TGTGCCAGCAGTGAAACCCCTATTTCGCAGTATTTT
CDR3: CASSETPISQYF

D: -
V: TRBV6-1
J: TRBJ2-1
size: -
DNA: TGTGCCAGCAGTGAAGGCGGTGACAATGAGCAGTTCTTC
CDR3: CASSEGGDNEQFF

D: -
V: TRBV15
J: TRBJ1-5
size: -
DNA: TGTGCCACCAGCAGCGGTTCTGGCAATCAGCCCCAGCATTTT
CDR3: CATSSGSGNQPQHF

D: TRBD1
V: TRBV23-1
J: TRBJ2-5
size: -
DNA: TGCGCCAGCAGTCAATCGGGTACAGTCAGACAGGGGACGGAGACCCAGTACTTC
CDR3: CASSQSGTVRQGTETQYF

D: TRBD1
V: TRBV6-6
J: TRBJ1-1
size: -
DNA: TGTGCCAGCAGCCAGACAGGGCGTGAAGCTTTCTTT
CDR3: CASSQTGREAFF

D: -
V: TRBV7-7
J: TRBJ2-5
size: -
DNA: TGTGCTAGCAGCAACGACAGAAGGGAGACCCAGTACTTC
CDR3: CASSNDRRETQYF

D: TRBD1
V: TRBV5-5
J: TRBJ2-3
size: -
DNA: TGTGCCAGCAGCGTGGACAGGGGGGCAGATACGCAGTATTTT
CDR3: CASSVDRGADTQYF

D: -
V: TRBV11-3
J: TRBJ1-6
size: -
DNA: TGTGCCAGCAGCTTATACGGTGCGAATTCACCCCTCCACTTT
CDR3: CASSLYGANSPLHF

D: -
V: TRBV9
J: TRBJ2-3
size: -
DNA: TGTGCCAGCAGCGTAGGGCGGGCCGGGAGTTTGGCAGATACGCAGTATTTT
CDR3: CASSVGRAGSLADTQYF

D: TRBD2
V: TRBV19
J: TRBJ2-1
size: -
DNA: TGTGCCAGTAGCGCCCCTAGCGGGGGGCCCTACAATGAGCAGTTCTTC
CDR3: CASSAPSGGPYNEQFF

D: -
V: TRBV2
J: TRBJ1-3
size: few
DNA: TGTGCCAGCAGTGATTCCGGGACTAAAAACACCATATATTTT
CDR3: CASSDSGTKNTIYF

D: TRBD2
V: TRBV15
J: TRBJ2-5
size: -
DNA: TGTGCCACCAGGACAGCGGGGGGGCAGGAGACCCAGTACTTC
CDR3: CATRTAGGQETQYF

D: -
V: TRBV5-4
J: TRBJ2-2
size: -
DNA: TGTGCCAGCAGCTCTTACACCGGGGAGCTGTTTTTT
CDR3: CASSSYTGELFF

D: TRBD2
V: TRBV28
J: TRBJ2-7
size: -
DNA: TGTGCCAGCAGCGGGACTAGCGGGGCCCTCTACGAGCAGTACTTC
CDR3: CASSGTSGALYEQYF

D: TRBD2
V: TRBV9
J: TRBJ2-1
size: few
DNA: TGTGCCAGCAGCCCAACCGGGACTAGCGCATACAATGAGCAGTTCTTC
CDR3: CASSPTGTSAYNEQFF

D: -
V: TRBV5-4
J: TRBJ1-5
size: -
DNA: TGTGCCAGCAGCTTGGGTTATAGCAATCAGCCCCAGCATTTT
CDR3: CASSLGYSNQPQHF

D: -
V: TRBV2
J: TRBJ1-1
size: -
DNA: TGTGCCAGCAGTGAAACGACAGTGAACACTGAAGCTTTCTTT
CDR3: CASSETTVNTEAFF

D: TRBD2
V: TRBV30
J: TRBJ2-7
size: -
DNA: TGTGCCTGGAGCGGGGGGGCCTACGAGCAGTACTTC
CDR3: CAWSGGAYEQYF

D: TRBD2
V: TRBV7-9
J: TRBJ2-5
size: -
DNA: TGTGCCAGCAGCTTCGGGACTAGCGAAGGGGTAGAGACCCAGTACTTC
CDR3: CASSFGTSEGVETQYF

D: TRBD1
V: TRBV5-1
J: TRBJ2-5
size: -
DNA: TGCGCCAGCGCCCTGGTGCAGGGGGCAGGGGAGACCCAGTACTTC
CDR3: CASALVQGAGETQYF

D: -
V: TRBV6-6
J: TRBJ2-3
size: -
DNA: TGTGCCAGCAGTCGTCTGGACAGTAGCACAGATACGCAGTATTTT
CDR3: CASSRLDSSTDTQYF

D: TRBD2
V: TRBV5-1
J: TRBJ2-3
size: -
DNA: TGCGCCAGCAGCTTTATGGGACTAGCGGGGGTGAGCACAGATACGCAGTATTTT
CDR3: CASSFMGLAGVSTDTQYF

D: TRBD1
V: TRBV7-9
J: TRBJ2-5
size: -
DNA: TGTTCCAGCAGCTTTATAGCCGGGACAGGGGTGGAGACCCAGTACTTC
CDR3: CSSSFIAGTGVETQYF

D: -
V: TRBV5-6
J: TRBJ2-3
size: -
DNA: TGTGCCAGCAGCTTGGGCCAGGTGGCAGATACGCAGTATTTT
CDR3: CASSLGQVADTQYF

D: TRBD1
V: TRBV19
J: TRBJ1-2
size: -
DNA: TGTGCCAGTATCCCCTCCAGGGGGGAAGGTCTCAACTATGGCTACACCTTC
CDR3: CASIPSRGEGLNYGYTF

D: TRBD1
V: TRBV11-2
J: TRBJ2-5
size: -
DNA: TGTGCCAGCAGCAAGGGACAGGGGGCTGATTGGACCCAGTACTTC
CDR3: CASSKGQGADWTQYF

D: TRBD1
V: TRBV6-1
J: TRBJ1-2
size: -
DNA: TGTGCCAGCGGCTCAAGGACAGGGGGACACTATGGCTACACCTTC
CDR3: CASGSRTGGHYGYTF

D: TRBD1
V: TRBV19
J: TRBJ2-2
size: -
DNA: TGTGCCAGTAGGACGGACAGGGTGAACACCGGGGAGCTGTTTTTT
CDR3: CASRTDRVNTGELFF

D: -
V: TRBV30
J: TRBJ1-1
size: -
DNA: TGTGCCTGGAGAGTAATGGGAGGGAAGGTAACTGAAGCTTTCTTT
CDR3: CAWRVMGGKVTEAFF

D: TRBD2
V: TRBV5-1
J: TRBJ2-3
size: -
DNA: TGCGCCAGCAGCTTGGGAGTAGCGGGGGGCACAGATACGCAGTATTTT
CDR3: CASSLGVAGGTDTQYF

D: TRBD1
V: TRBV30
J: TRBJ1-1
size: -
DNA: TGTGCCTGGAGTCATACAGTAACCTTCGGGACAGATCCCACTGAAGCTTTCTTT
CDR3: CAWSHTVTFGTDPTEAFF

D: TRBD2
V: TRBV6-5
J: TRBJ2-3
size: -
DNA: TGTGCCAGCACTCTAGCGGGGACAGATACGCAGTATTTT
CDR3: CASTLAGTDTQYF

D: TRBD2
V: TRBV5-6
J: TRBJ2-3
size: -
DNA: TGTGCCAGCAGCGTGGGGAGGGTGGGGGATACGCAGTATTTT
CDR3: CASSVGRVGDTQYF

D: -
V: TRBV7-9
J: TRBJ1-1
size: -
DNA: TGTGCCAGCAGCTTAATCCCCGGGATGACTGAAGCTTTCTTT
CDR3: CASSLIPGMTEAFF

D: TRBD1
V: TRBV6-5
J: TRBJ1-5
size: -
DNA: TGTGCCAGCAGTCGTACAGGGGGGCATCAGCCCCAGCATTTT
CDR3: CASSRTGGHQPQHF

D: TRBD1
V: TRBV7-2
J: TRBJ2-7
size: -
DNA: TGTGCCAGCAGCCAGATCTCGGCACCCGGGACAGGGGCCTACGAGCAGTACTTC
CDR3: CASSQISAPGTGAYEQYF

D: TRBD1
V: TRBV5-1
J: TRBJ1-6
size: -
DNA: TGCGCCAGCAGCTTGGGGACAGGGAACAATTCACCCCTCCACTTT
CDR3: CASSLGTGNNSPLHF